This is a list of T cell receptor beta chains from one sample in a study of blood T cell repertoires in COVID-19. The data were produced by immunoSEQ multiplex PCR, yet TCRdb's version contains in-frame clones alone and is incomplete. Here the sample spans 350,000 to 550,000 clones, about 85% being singletons. The sequenced sample consisted of PBMCs or T cells enriched from blood (not recorded which). Receptors were obtained from a woman between 18 and 30 years old with acute COVID-19. Both conserved end residues are part of each CDR3. Each record gives: clone size, D gene, V gene, J gene, CDR3 protein, CDR3 DNA. A D gene is named only where the DNA matches it firmly. Only part of the rows carry a size: once, few, many, or a class if the clone is expanded.

clone_size: NA
d_call: TRBD1
v_call: TRBV6-2/TRBV6-3
j_call: TRBJ1-5
cdr3_aa: CASSYSPRDRGQGQPQHF
cdr3_nt: TGTGCCAGCAGTTACTCCCCTCGGGACAGGGGGCAGGGTCAGCCCCAGCATTTT

clone_size: NA
d_call: NA
v_call: TRBV25-1
j_call: TRBJ1-3
cdr3_aa: CASSELEDIGNTIYF
cdr3_nt: TGTGCCAGCAGTGAACTGGAGGATATCGGAAACACCATATATTTT

clone_size: NA
d_call: NA
v_call: TRBV7-2
j_call: TRBJ1-2
cdr3_aa: CASSLGAFNYGYTF
cdr3_nt: TGTGCCAGCAGCTTAGGCGCCTTTAACTATGGCTACACCTTC

clone_size: NA
d_call: NA
v_call: TRBV7-2
j_call: TRBJ1-1
cdr3_aa: CASSVEGGTEAFF
cdr3_nt: TGTGCCAGCAGCGTAGAAGGAGGCACTGAAGCTTTCTTT

clone_size: NA
d_call: TRBD1
v_call: TRBV3-1/TRBV3-2
j_call: TRBJ2-7
cdr3_aa: CASSPRDRTYEQYF
cdr3_nt: TGTGCCAGCAGCCCCCGGGACAGGACGTACGAGCAGTACTTC

clone_size: once
d_call: NA
v_call: TRBV10-2
j_call: TRBJ1-6
cdr3_aa: CASRIHRDNSPLHF
cdr3_nt: TGCGCCAGCAGGATCCACAGGGATAATTCACCCCTCCACTTT

clone_size: NA
d_call: TRBD1
v_call: TRBV11-2
j_call: TRBJ2-6
cdr3_aa: CASSLRDRVVGANVLTF
cdr3_nt: TGTGCCAGCAGCTTAAGGGACAGGGTAGTAGGGGCCAACGTCCTGACTTTC

clone_size: NA
d_call: NA
v_call: TRBV9
j_call: TRBJ2-1
cdr3_aa: CASSPGWGASEQFF
cdr3_nt: TGTGCCAGCAGCCCCGGTTGGGGAGCGAGTGAGCAGTTCTTC

clone_size: NA
d_call: TRBD2
v_call: TRBV9
j_call: TRBJ2-1
cdr3_aa: CASSVGTSGPSRDEQFF
cdr3_nt: TGTGCCAGCAGCGTCGGGACTAGCGGCCCCTCCCGGGATGAGCAGTTCTTC

clone_size: NA
d_call: NA
v_call: TRBV2
j_call: TRBJ2-1
cdr3_aa: CASSEALGLLPNEQFF
cdr3_nt: TGTGCCAGCAGTGAAGCGCTAGGACTCCTGCCCAATGAGCAGTTCTTC

clone_size: NA
d_call: NA
v_call: TRBV11-3
j_call: TRBJ2-3
cdr3_aa: CASSLFGSGTDTQYF
cdr3_nt: TGTGCCAGCAGCTTGTTCGGGAGTGGAACAGATACGCAGTATTTT

clone_size: once
d_call: NA
v_call: TRBV6-5
j_call: TRBJ1-2
cdr3_aa: CASSYSGGLDYGYTF
cdr3_nt: TGTGCCAGCAGTTACTCGGGAGGGCTCGACTATGGCTACACCTTC

clone_size: NA
d_call: NA
v_call: TRBV4-3
j_call: TRBJ1-1
cdr3_aa: CASSQEGTRSSKAFF
cdr3_nt: TGCGCCAGCAGCCAAGAGGGTACGAGGTCGTCTAAAGCTTTCTTT

clone_size: NA
d_call: NA
v_call: TRBV20-1
j_call: TRBJ1-6
cdr3_aa: CSASRHRETWDSPLHF
cdr3_nt: TGCAGTGCTAGTCGGCACAGGGAGACTTGGGATTCACCCCTCCACTTT

clone_size: few
d_call: NA
v_call: TRBV15
j_call: TRBJ1-5
cdr3_aa: CATSPIAGQPQHF
cdr3_nt: TGTGCCACCAGCCCTATCGCCGGTCAGCCCCAGCATTTT

clone_size: NA
d_call: TRBD1
v_call: TRBV27
j_call: TRBJ2-1
cdr3_aa: CASSRLRTGGLLNEQFF
cdr3_nt: TGTGCCAGCAGTCGACTGCGGACAGGGGGCCTCCTCAATGAGCAGTTCTTC

clone_size: NA
d_call: TRBD2
v_call: TRBV11-2
j_call: TRBJ2-1
cdr3_aa: CASSLDSGTYNEQFF
cdr3_nt: TGTGCCAGCAGCTTAGATAGCGGGACCTACAATGAGCAGTTCTTC

clone_size: NA
d_call: NA
v_call: TRBV5-8
j_call: TRBJ2-7
cdr3_aa: CASSNEDREPWWMYF
cdr3_nt: TGTGCCAGCAGCAATGAGGACAGAGAGCCGTGGTGGATGTACTTC

clone_size: NA
d_call: NA
v_call: TRBV4-2
j_call: TRBJ2-5
cdr3_aa: CASSPEAGTRETQYF
cdr3_nt: TGTGCCAGCAGCCCGGAGGCGGGGACCAGAGAGACCCAGTACTTC

clone_size: NA
d_call: NA
v_call: TRBV10-2
j_call: TRBJ1-3
cdr3_aa: CASSEVTALGNTIYF
cdr3_nt: TGCGCCAGCAGTGAGGTGACAGCCTTGGGAAACACCATATATTTT

clone_size: NA
d_call: NA
v_call: TRBV4-2
j_call: TRBJ2-1
cdr3_aa: CASSQEPGANYNEQFF
cdr3_nt: TGTGCCAGCAGCCAAGAACCAGGGGCAAACTACAATGAGCAGTTCTTC

clone_size: NA
d_call: NA
v_call: TRBV28
j_call: TRBJ1-6
cdr3_aa: CASSLGLYNSPLHF
cdr3_nt: TGTGCCAGCAGTTTAGGGCTCTATAATTCACCCCTCCACTTT

clone_size: once
d_call: TRBD2
v_call: TRBV2
j_call: TRBJ2-3
cdr3_aa: CASSDASGRVSDTQYF
cdr3_nt: TGTGCCAGCAGTGATGCTAGCGGGAGAGTCTCAGATACGCAGTATTTT

clone_size: NA
d_call: NA
v_call: TRBV19
j_call: TRBJ2-7
cdr3_aa: CASSSRTSYEQYF
cdr3_nt: TGTGCCAGTAGTAGCCGGACTTCCTACGAGCAGTACTTC

clone_size: once
d_call: NA
v_call: TRBV11-3
j_call: TRBJ2-2
cdr3_aa: CASSLRPGITGELFF
cdr3_nt: TGTGCCAGCAGCTTAAGACCAGGAATAACCGGGGAGCTGTTTTTT

clone_size: NA
d_call: NA
v_call: TRBV7-9
j_call: TRBJ1-5
cdr3_aa: CASSLDRDQPQHF
cdr3_nt: TGTGCCAGCAGCTTGGACAGAGATCAGCCCCAGCATTTT

clone_size: NA
d_call: NA
v_call: TRBV28
j_call: TRBJ2-6
cdr3_aa: CASSLGFSGANVLTF
cdr3_nt: TGTGCCAGCAGTTTAGGCTTCTCTGGGGCCAACGTCCTGACTTTC

clone_size: NA
d_call: NA
v_call: TRBV5-1
j_call: TRBJ2-2
cdr3_aa: CASTVGGGNTGELFF
cdr3_nt: TGCGCCAGCACCGTAGGGGGGGGCAACACCGGGGAGCTGTTTTTT

clone_size: NA
d_call: NA
v_call: TRBV2
j_call: TRBJ2-3
cdr3_aa: CASSWRGPGDTQYF
cdr3_nt: TGTGCCAGCAGTTGGCGGGGGCCCGGTGATACGCAGTATTTT

clone_size: few
d_call: TRBD1
v_call: TRBV5-1
j_call: TRBJ2-1
cdr3_aa: CASSPKDRGNEQFF
cdr3_nt: TGCGCCAGCAGCCCGAAGGACAGGGGCAATGAGCAGTTCTTC

clone_size: NA
d_call: NA
v_call: TRBV11-2
j_call: TRBJ1-4
cdr3_aa: CASSSTGGANEKLFF
cdr3_nt: TGTGCCAGCAGCTCCACCGGGGGGGCTAATGAAAAACTGTTTTTT

clone_size: NA
d_call: TRBD1
v_call: TRBV27
j_call: TRBJ1-5
cdr3_aa: CASSLRQGTYQPQHF
cdr3_nt: TGTGCCAGCAGTTTACGACAGGGTACCTATCAGCCCCAGCATTTT

clone_size: NA
d_call: TRBD1
v_call: TRBV27
j_call: TRBJ2-5
cdr3_aa: CASSPGTAQETQYF
cdr3_nt: TGTGCCAGCAGTCCGGGGACAGCCCAAGAGACCCAGTACTTC

clone_size: once
d_call: NA
v_call: TRBV3-1/TRBV3-2
j_call: TRBJ2-5
cdr3_aa: CASSQDPGQQETQYF
cdr3_nt: TGTGCCAGCAGCCAAGATCCCGGACAGCAAGAGACCCAGTACTTC

clone_size: NA
d_call: TRBD1
v_call: TRBV7-9
j_call: TRBJ2-2
cdr3_aa: CASSKDRGSTGELFF
cdr3_nt: TGTGCCAGCAGTAAGGACAGGGGAAGTACCGGGGAGCTGTTTTTT

clone_size: NA
d_call: NA
v_call: TRBV19
j_call: TRBJ1-5
cdr3_aa: CASSIWGLNQPQHF
cdr3_nt: TGTGCCAGTAGTATCTGGGGCCTCAATCAGCCCCAGCATTTT

clone_size: NA
d_call: TRBD2
v_call: TRBV7-9
j_call: TRBJ2-7
cdr3_aa: CASRSGGLYEQYF
cdr3_nt: TGTGCCAGCAGAAGCGGGGGGCTCTACGAGCAGTACTTC

clone_size: NA
d_call: NA
v_call: TRBV6-5
j_call: TRBJ2-2
cdr3_aa: CASSFLAGELFF
cdr3_nt: TGTGCCAGCAGTTTCCTCGCCGGGGAGCTGTTTTTT

clone_size: NA
d_call: NA
v_call: TRBV7-3
j_call: TRBJ2-1
cdr3_aa: CASSLFGGANEQFF
cdr3_nt: TGTGCCAGCAGCTTATTTGGGGGGGCCAATGAGCAGTTCTTC

clone_size: NA
d_call: TRBD2
v_call: TRBV6-6
j_call: TRBJ2-3
cdr3_aa: CASSPTIQGGSGGRRTDTQYF
cdr3_nt: TGTGCCAGCAGCCCAACCATCCAGGGAGGATCAGGCGGGAGGAGGACAGATACGCAGTATTTT

clone_size: NA
d_call: NA
v_call: TRBV6-1
j_call: TRBJ1-1
cdr3_aa: CASSELKNTEAFF
cdr3_nt: TGTGCCAGCAGTGAACTAAAGAACACTGAAGCTTTCTTT

clone_size: NA
d_call: NA
v_call: TRBV19
j_call: TRBJ1-5
cdr3_aa: CASSIKRGNQPQHF
cdr3_nt: TGTGCCAGTAGTATAAAAAGAGGCAATCAGCCCCAGCATTTT

clone_size: NA
d_call: NA
v_call: TRBV6-5
j_call: TRBJ1-2
cdr3_aa: CASSTGTNYGYTF
cdr3_nt: TGTGCCAGCAGTACTGGGACAAACTATGGCTACACCTTC

clone_size: NA
d_call: NA
v_call: TRBV19
j_call: TRBJ1-2
cdr3_aa: CATSLRTNYGYTF
cdr3_nt: TGTGCCACGTCTCTCCGGACAAACTATGGCTACACCTTC

clone_size: NA
d_call: NA
v_call: TRBV21-1
j_call: TRBJ1-1
cdr3_aa: CASALTTGGGDTEAFF
cdr3_nt: TGTGCCAGCGCCTTGACGACGGGAGGGGGGGACACTGAAGCTTTCTTT

clone_size: NA
d_call: TRBD1
v_call: TRBV18
j_call: TRBJ2-1
cdr3_aa: CASSPPDRALGSYNEQFF
cdr3_nt: TGTGCCAGCTCACCGCCCGACAGGGCGCTGGGCTCCTACAATGAGCAGTTCTTC

clone_size: NA
d_call: NA
v_call: TRBV11-2
j_call: TRBJ2-1
cdr3_aa: CASSLFSGNNYNEQFF
cdr3_nt: TGTGCCAGCAGCTTATTCTCCGGGAACAACTACAATGAGCAGTTCTTC

clone_size: NA
d_call: TRBD2
v_call: TRBV6-5
j_call: TRBJ2-7
cdr3_aa: CASSFTWEGQYEQYF
cdr3_nt: TGTGCCAGCAGTTTCACATGGGAGGGGCAATACGAGCAGTACTTC

clone_size: NA
d_call: TRBD1
v_call: TRBV2
j_call: TRBJ1-5
cdr3_aa: CASSRETGGQGGNQPQHF
cdr3_nt: TGTGCCAGCAGTAGGGAGACAGGGGGCCAAGGGGGCAATCAGCCCCAGCATTTT

clone_size: NA
d_call: TRBD1
v_call: TRBV27
j_call: TRBJ1-1
cdr3_aa: CASRKNGQGARTEAFF
cdr3_nt: TGTGCCAGCAGGAAAAACGGACAGGGGGCGCGCACTGAAGCTTTCTTT

clone_size: NA
d_call: NA
v_call: TRBV5-1
j_call: TRBJ1-2
cdr3_aa: CASSLQADGYTF
cdr3_nt: TGCGCCAGCAGCTTACAGGCAGATGGCTACACCTTC

clone_size: NA
d_call: NA
v_call: TRBV7-2
j_call: TRBJ1-4
cdr3_aa: CASSLSGSNEKLFF
cdr3_nt: TGTGCCAGCAGCTTATCAGGGTCTAATGAAAAACTGTTTTTT

clone_size: NA
d_call: NA
v_call: TRBV27
j_call: TRBJ2-6
cdr3_aa: CASTHPGAGANVLTF
cdr3_nt: TGTGCCAGCACCCACCCAGGGGCTGGGGCCAACGTCCTGACTTTC